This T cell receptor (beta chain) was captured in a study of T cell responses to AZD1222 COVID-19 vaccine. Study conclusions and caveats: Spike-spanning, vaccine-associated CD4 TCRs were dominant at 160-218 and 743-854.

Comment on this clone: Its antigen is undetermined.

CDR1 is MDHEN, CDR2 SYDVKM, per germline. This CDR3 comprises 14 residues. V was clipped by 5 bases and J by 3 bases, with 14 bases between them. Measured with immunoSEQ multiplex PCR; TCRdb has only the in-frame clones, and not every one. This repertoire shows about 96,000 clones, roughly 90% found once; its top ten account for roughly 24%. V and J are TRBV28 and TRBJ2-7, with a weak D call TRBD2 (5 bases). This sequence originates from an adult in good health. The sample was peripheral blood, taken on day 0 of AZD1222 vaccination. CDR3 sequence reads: CASSVGSRVYEQYF. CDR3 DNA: TGTGCCAGCAGTGTAGGGAGTAGGGTCTACGAGCAGTACTTC.